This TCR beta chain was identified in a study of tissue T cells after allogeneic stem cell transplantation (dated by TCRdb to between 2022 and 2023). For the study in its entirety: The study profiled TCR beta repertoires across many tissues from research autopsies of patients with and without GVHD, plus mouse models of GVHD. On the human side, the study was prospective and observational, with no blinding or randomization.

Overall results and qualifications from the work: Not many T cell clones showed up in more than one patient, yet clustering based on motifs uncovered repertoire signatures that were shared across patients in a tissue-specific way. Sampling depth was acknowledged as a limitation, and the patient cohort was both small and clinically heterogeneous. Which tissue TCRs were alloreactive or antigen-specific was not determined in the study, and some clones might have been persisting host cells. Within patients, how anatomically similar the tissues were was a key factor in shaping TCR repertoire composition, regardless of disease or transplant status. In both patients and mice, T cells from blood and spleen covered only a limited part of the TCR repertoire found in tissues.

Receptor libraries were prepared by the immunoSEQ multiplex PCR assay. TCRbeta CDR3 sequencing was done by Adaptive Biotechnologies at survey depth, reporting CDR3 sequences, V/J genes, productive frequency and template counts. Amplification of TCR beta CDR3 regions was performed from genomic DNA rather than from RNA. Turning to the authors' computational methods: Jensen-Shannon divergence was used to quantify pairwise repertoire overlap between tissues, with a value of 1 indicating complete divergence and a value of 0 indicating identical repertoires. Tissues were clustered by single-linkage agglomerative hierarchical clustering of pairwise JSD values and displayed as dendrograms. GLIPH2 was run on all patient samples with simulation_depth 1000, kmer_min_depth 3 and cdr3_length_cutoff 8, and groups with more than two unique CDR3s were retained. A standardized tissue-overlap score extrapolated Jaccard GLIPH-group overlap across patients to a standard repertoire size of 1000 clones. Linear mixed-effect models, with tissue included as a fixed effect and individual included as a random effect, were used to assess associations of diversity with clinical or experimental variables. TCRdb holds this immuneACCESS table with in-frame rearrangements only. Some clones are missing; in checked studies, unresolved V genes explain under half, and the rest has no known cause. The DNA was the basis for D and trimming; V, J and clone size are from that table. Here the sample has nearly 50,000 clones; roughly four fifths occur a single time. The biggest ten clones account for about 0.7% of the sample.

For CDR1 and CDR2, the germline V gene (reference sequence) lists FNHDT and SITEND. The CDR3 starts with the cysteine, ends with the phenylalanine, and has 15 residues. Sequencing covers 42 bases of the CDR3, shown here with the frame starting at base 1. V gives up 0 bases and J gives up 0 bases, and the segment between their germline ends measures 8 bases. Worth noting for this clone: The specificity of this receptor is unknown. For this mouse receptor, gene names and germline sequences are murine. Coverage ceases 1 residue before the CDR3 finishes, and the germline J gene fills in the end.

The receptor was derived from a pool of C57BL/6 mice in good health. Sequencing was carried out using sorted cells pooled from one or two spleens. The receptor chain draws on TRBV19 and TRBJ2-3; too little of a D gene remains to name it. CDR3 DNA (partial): TGTGCCAGCAGTATAGGGGGATCTAGTGCAGAAACGCTGTAT. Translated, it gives CASSIGGSSAETLY. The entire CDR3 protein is CASSIGGSSAETLYF.